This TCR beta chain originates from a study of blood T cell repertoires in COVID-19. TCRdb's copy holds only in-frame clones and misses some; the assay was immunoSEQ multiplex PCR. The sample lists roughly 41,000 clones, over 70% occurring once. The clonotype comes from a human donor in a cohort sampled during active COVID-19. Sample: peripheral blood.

CDR3 sequence reads: CASSFSRGRPDTQYF. The CDR3, as DNA: TGTGCCAGCAGCTTCTCCAGGGGGCGGCCCGATACGCAGTATTTT. The chain has TRBV5-6 and TRBJ2-3, with 8 bases identical to TRBD1. The germline V gene has CDR1 SGHDT and CDR2 YYEEEE. There are 15 residues in the CDR3. V was clipped by 2 bases and J by 6 bases; unmatched bases: 8.